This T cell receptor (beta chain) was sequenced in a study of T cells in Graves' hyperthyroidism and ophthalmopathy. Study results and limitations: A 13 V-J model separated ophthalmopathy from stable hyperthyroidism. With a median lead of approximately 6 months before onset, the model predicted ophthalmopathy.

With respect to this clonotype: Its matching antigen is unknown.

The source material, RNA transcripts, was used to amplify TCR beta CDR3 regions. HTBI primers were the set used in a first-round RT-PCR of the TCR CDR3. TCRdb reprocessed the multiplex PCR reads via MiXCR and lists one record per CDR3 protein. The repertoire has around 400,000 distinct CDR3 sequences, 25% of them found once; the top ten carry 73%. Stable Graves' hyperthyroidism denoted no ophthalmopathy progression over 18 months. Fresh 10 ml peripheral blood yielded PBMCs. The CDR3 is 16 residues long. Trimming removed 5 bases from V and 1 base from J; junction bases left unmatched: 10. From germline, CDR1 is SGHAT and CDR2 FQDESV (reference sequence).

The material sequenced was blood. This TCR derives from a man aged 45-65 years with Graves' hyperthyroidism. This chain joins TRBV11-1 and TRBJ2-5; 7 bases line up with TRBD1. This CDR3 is CASSKGGQTRQETQYF. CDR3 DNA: TGTGCCAGCAGCAAAGGGGGACAGACCCGCCAAGAGACCCAGTACTTC.